This T cell receptor beta chain was captured in a study of CD8 T cell repertoires and HIV-1 epitope variants. In the study overall: Each of Twenty-five Gag and Nef epitope peptides stimulated a separate culture.

On this clone: Antigen: not known.

Sequencing of TCR beta CDR3 used immunoSEQ survey depth. Sequenced by immunoSEQ multiplex PCR; TCRdb stores in-frame clones only, minus some. The data show about 3,500 clones, with approximately 71% seen just once and 35% to 45% held by the top ten. This CDR3 has 14 residues. The germline V gene encodes CDR1 MNHEY and CDR2 SVGAGI. V was cut by 2 bases and J by 0 bases, with 7 bases left in between. The TCR comes from a male donor with HIV. Material: cultured CD8+ T cells derived from PBMCs. The chain uses TRBV6-5 and TRBJ1-1; no firm D call. CDR3 loop: CASSYERMNTEAFF. The CDR3 DNA is TGTGCCAGCAGTTACGAACGGATGAACACTGAAGCTTTCTTT.